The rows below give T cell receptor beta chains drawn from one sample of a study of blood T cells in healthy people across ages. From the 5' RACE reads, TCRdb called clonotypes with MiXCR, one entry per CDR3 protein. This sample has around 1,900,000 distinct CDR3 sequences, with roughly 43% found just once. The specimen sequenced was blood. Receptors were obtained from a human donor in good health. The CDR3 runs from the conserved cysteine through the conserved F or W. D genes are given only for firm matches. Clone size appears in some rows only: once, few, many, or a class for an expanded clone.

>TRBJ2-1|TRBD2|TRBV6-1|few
TGTGCCAGCAGCCTCCAACTAGCGGGGGTCTCCAATGAGCAGTTCTTC
CASSLQLAGVSNEQFF
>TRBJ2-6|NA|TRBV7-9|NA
TGTGCCAGCAGCTTAGATGTCCTTCCCTTAAGCTCTGGGGCCAACGTCCTGACTTTC
CASSLDVLPLSSGANVLTF
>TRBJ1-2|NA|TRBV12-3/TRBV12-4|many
TGTGCCAGCAGCAGACGGGACTATGGCTACACCTTC
CASSRRDYGYTF
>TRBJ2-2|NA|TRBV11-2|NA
TGTGCCAGCAGCTTAGATTTAGGTTCAGGGCCCCACACCGGGGAGCTGTTTTTT
CASSLDLGSGPHTGELFF
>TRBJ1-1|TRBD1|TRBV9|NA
TGTGCCAGCAGCGAGATAGGACAGGGGGTGAGGGCTGAAGCTTTCTTT
CASSEIGQGVRAEAFF
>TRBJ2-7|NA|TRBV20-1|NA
TGCAGTGCTAGGGGAAGGGGCAATGAGCAGTACTTC
CSARGRGNEQYF
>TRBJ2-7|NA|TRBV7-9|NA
TGTGCCAGCCAACCCGGAGACAACTACTACGAGCAGTACTTC
CASQPGDNYYEQYF
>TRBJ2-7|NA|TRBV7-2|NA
TGTGCCAGCAGCTACGCGGAGTGGGAGCTTCCCTACGAGCAGTACTTC
CASSYAEWELPYEQYF
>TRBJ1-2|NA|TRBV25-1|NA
TGTGCCAGCAGTTTAGGGGATATCTATGGCCACACCTTC
CASSLGDIYGHTF
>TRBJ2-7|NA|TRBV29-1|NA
TGCAGCGTTGCCGGGACTTCAAGGGCCGGCTACGAGCAGTACTTC
CSVAGTSRAGYEQYF
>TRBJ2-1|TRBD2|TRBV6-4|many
TGTGCCAGCAGTGACTCGCCTAGCGGGGGCTACAATGAGCAGTTCTTC
CASSDSPSGGYNEQFF
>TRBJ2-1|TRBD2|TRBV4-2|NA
TGTGCCAGCAGCCGCCGCGGGGGGCCCTCGGGGAATGAGCAGTTCTTC
CASSRRGGPSGNEQFF
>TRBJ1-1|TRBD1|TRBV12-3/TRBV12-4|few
TGTGCCAGCAGTTTTTCCAGGGGGCGCGTAGGGAACACTGAAGCTTTCTTT
CASSFSRGRVGNTEAFF
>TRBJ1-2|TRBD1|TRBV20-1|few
TGCAGTGCTAGAGCAAAAAATTGGGACAGCAACTACTATGGCTACACCTTC
CSARAKNWDSNYYGYTF
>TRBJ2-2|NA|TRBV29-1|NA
TGCAGCGTTGATAAAGGGGGCACCGGGGAGCTGTTTTTT
CSVDKGGTGELFF
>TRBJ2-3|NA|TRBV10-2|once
TGCGCCAGCAGTGAGACCAGAGGCTATACGCAGTATTTT
CASSETRGYTQYF